This entry features one T cell receptor (beta chain) sequence. The antigen is unknown. Measured with immunoSEQ multiplex PCR; TCRdb has only the in-frame clones, and not every one. The sample lists 3,500 to 4,500 clones; about 48% were seen once. The CDR3 spans 17 residues. Germline V gene data show CDR1 as LNHDA and CDR2 as SQIVND (reference sequence). V lost 4 bases, J lost 8 bases, and 18 bases stayed unmatched. The entry originates in a study of siplizumab effects on memory and regulatory T cells. Study overall: Siplizumab-treated (around 0.95 ug/mL) and drug-free mixed lymphocyte reactions were paired.

Researchers maintained the mixed lymphocyte reaction cells in coculture at 37°C for approximately six days. This chain connects TRBV19 to TRBJ1-2; TRBD1 matches at 8 bases. Sequenced: CFSE-low (dividing) CD4+ T cells sorted from an allogeneic mixed lymphocyte reaction. This receptor was obtained from a human donor in good health; the cells came from an allogeneic mixed lymphocyte reaction. Some clones in this sample may be carry-over from other donors' samples. DNA for the CDR3: TGTGCCAGTAGTACGGGGCCGTGGACAGGGACCTTCGGGGGCTACACCTTC. It encodes CASSTGPWTGTFGGYTF.